The clone carrying this T cell receptor beta chain has ten or more counts. Its antigen remains unknown. The V end was cut by 1 base, the J end by 0 bases, with 7 bases between. This CDR3 region has 15 residues. Germline CDR1 is MGHRA and CDR2 is YSYEKL. Full-length variable regions came from constant-region reverse primers plus semi-nested Nested Universal Primer A PCR. MiXCR was run by TCRdb on the 5' RACE reads, yielding one entry per CDR3 protein. The table has over 40,000 distinct CDR3 sequences, 22% seen once. Tregs were sorted as CD4+CD25+CD127-/low cells. Study-level findings and limits: Tumor Tregs overlapped most with tumor, then blood, naive CD4+ cells.

The sequenced material came from Tregs sorted from a lymph node. The genes are TRBV4-1 and TRBJ2-1, with D unresolved. This sequence was found in a female donor with breast cancer. CDR3 loop: CASSQVQRSYNEQFF. The CDR3, as DNA: TGCGCCAGCAGCCAAGTCCAGCGCTCCTACAATGAGCAGTTCTTC.